Listed below are T cell receptor beta chains from one sample, sequenced in a study of T cells in Graves' hyperthyroidism and ophthalmopathy. TCRdb used MiXCR to reprocess the multiplex PCR reads, holding one entry per CDR3 protein. The sample consists of a few hundred thousand distinct CDR3 sequences, about 15% of them appearing once. Sequencing was done on a sample of blood. The receptors were gathered from a woman aged 25-40 years with Graves' hyperthyroidism that later progressed to Graves' ophthalmopathy. Each CDR3 is given without its conserved first and last residue.

AISERAGLGSYEQY	TRBV10-3	TRBJ2-7
SAAGTGGTYEQY	TRBV29-1	TRBJ2-7
ASSTGNRGEKLF	TRBV19	TRBJ1-4
ASSLSPGETGSNQPQH	TRBV7-9	TRBJ1-5
ASSSYRDRDSPLH	TRBV27	TRBJ1-6
ASSLESGQIREQF	TRBV5-1	TRBJ2-1
ASSTGSAEQY	TRBV7-9	TRBJ2-7
ASSQEVLTGGSGELF	TRBV4-3	TRBJ2-2
AGCLGQPNTFNSPLH	TRBV30	TRBJ1-6
ASSGPSSLSTYEQY	TRBV10-2	TRBJ2-7
SARDRQGVEKLF	TRBV20-1	TRBJ1-4
ASSYSGGAVQETQY	TRBV6-2/TRBV6-3	TRBJ2-5
ATTVLASRTDTQY	TRBV28	TRBJ2-3
AWSWDGAYNEQF	TRBV30	TRBJ2-1
ASSPGGGQFGYEQY	TRBV28	TRBJ2-7
SASPRDRENIGANVLT	TRBV20-1	TRBJ2-6